This record concerns one T cell receptor beta chain sequence. The antigen is undetermined. The sample comes from a study of CD8+ T cells in alopecia areata. Regarding the study as a whole: Lesional tissue from the scalp (especially in alopecia totalis/universalis) showed higher clonality than normal scalp. Sequenced scalp T cells also include alphabeta T cells resident in normal skin.

RNA extraction was followed by reverse transcription into cDNA, which acted as the sequencing template. Libraries were prepared by immunoSEQ multiplex PCR; TCRdb keeps only in-frame clonotypes and omits some of them. The sample has 12,000 or so clones, approximately 57% seen once. The investigators collected lesional scalp punch biopsies and peripheral blood from alopecia areata patients. The CDR3 consists of 16 residues. Germline V gene lookup returns CDR1 MDHEN and CDR2 SYDVKM. Trimming cost V 6 bases and J 3 bases; bases outside gene matches: 5. The chain couples TRBV28 to TRBJ2-6; 10 nucleotides align to TRBD1. The source is a human donor with alopecia areata. The sequencing input was skin. The CDR3 DNA follows: TGTGCCAGCAGACGGGACAGGGGAGTTGGGGCCAACGTCCTGACTTTC. Protein product: CASRRDRGVGANVLTF. Using reference TRBV28 and TRBJ2-6 for the parts outside the CDR3, the full variable domain is DVKVTQSSRYLVKRTGEKVFLECVQDMDHENMFWYRQDPGLGLRLIYFSYDVKMKEKGDIPEGYSVSREKKERFSLILESASTNQTSMYLCASRRDRGVGANVLTFGAGSRLTVL.